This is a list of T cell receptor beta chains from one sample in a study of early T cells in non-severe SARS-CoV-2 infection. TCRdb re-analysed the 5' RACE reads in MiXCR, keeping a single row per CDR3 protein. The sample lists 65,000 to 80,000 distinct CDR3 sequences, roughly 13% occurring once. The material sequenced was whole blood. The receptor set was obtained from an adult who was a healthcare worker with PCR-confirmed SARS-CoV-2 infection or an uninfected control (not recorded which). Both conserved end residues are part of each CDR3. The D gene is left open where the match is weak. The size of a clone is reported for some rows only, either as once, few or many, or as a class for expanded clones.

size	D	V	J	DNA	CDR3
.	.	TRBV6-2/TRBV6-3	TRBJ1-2	TGTGCCAGCAGTTTACAGCAGATTTATGGCTACACCTTC	CASSLQQIYGYTF
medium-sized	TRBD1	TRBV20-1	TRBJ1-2	TGCAGTGCTAGAGATCGTGAGGGGGCCGGCTATGGCTACACCTTC	CSARDREGAGYGYTF
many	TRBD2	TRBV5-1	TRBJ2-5	TGCGCCAGCAGCATGGGACTAGCGGGGCCGTCGAACCAAGAGACCCAGTACTTC	CASSMGLAGPSNQETQYF
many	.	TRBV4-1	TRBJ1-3	TGCGCCAGCAGCCCACCTCCGCCCCCTCACCCGCAGGGGCAAGGAAACACCATATATTTT	CASSPPPPPHPQGQGNTIYF
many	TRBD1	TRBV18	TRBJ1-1	TGTGCCAGCTCGCCCAACCGACAGGGCGGAAAAGCTTTCTTT	CASSPNRQGGKAFF
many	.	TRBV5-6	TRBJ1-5	TGTGCCAGCAGCTCACAGGGATGGGGAAGCAATCAGCCCCAGCATTTT	CASSSQGWGSNQPQHF
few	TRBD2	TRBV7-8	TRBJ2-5	TGTGCCAGCTCACCACTATCGGGGGGACAAGAGACCCAGTACTTC	CASSPLSGGQETQYF
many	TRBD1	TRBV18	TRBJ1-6	TGTGCCAGCTCACCAATGGGACAGACCGATATGTCACCCCTCCACTTT	CASSPMGQTDMSPLHF
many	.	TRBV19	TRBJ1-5	TGTGCCAGTAGTATAGACACAGGTGGGTACGGCAATCAGCCCCAGCATTTT	CASSIDTGGYGNQPQHF
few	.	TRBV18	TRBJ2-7	TGTGCCAGCTCCCCAGACAGGAGGGAGCAGTACTTC	CASSPDRREQYF
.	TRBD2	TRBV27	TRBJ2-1	TGTGCCACCGGACTAGCGGGGGACTATGAGCAGTTCTTC	CATGLAGDYEQFF
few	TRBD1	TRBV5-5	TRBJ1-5	TGTGCCAGCAGCTTGGCGAACAGGGGCGGCAATCAGCCCCAGCATTTT	CASSLANRGGNQPQHF
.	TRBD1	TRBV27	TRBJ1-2	TGTGCCAGCAGACAACGACAGGGCCATGGCTACACCTTC	CASRQRQGHGYTF
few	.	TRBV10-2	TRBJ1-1	TGCGCCAGCATGCAGGGGACTGAAGCTTTCTTT	CASMQGTEAFF
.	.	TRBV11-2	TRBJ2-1	TGTGCCAGCAGCTTAGATCAGGGCGATGAGCAGTTCTTC	CASSLDQGDEQFF
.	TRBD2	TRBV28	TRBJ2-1	TGTGCCAGCAAGAAGGGAGGGCAGACCTACAATGAGCAGTTCTTC	CASKKGGQTYNEQFF
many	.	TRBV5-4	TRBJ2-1	TGTGCCAGCAGCTTTCGGGTCATTGCGGGGTCCTACAATGAGCAGTTCTTC	CASSFRVIAGSYNEQFF
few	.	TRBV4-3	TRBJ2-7	TGCGCCAGCAGCCGTGGACGGGGCTACGAGCAGTACTTC	CASSRGRGYEQYF
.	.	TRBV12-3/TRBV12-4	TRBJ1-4	TGTGCCAGCAGTCCCCAGGAACGGGAAAAACTGTTTTTT	CASSPQEREKLFF
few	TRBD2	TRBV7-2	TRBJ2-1	TGTGCCAGCAGGGGGCCGGGACTAGCTGGAGTCAATGAGCAGTTCTTC	CASRGPGLAGVNEQFF
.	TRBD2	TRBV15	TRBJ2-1	TGTGCCACCAGCAGAGATGGACTAGCTGTTGATGAGCAGTTCTTC	CATSRDGLAVDEQFF
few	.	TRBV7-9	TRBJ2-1	TGTGCCAGCAGCCTGGGGATTACCTCCTACAATGAGCAGTTCTTC	CASSLGITSYNEQFF
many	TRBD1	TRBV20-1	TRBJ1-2	TGCAGTGCTAGTCGGGACAGGGGTAACTATGGCTACACCTTC	CSASRDRGNYGYTF
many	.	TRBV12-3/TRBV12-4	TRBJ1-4	TGTGCCAGCAGTTTCGGTGCAACTAATGAAAAACTGTTTTTT	CASSFGATNEKLFF
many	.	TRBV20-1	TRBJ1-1	TGCAGTGCCCCACCCGGGGGGCTAAAAGGGGCTTTCTTT	CSAPPGGLKGAFF
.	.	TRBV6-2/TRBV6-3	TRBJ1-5	TGTGCCAGCAGTACCAGTTATCAGCCCCAGCATTTT	CASSTSYQPQHF
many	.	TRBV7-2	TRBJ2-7	TGTGCCAGCAGCCTGACACCCTACGAGCAGTACTTC	CASSLTPYEQYF
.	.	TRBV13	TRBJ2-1	TGTGCCAGCAGTCAACTGGCCAATGAGCAGTTCTTC	CASSQLANEQFF
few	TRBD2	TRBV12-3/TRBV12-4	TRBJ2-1	TGTGCCAGCAGTTTGATGGAACGGGGGGTCTCCTACAATGAGCAGTTCTTC	CASSLMERGVSYNEQFF
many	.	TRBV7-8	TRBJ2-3	TGTGCCAGCAGCTTATTTTCTACCGGCGGCTACACAGATACGCAGTATTTT	CASSLFSTGGYTDTQYF
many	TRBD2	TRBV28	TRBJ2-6	TGTGCCAGCAGTTTATTAGCCCCGGGACTAGCGGGAGCTGGGGCCAACGTCCTGACTTTC	CASSLLAPGLAGAGANVLTF
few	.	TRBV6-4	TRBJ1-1	TGTGCCAGCAGTGAAGCGGAACACACTGAAGCTTTCTTT	CASSEAEHTEAFF
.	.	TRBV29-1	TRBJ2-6	TGCAGCGTTGTCCTCTCGGGGGCCAACGTCCTGACTTTC	CSVVLSGANVLTF
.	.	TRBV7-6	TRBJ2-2	TGTGCCAGCAGCTTAGAGTACTACCTAACCGGGGAGCTGTTTTTT	CASSLEYYLTGELFF
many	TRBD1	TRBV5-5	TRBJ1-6	TGTGCCAGCAGCTTGGACGGACAGGTGAATTCACCCCTCCACTTT	CASSLDGQVNSPLHF
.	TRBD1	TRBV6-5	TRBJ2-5	TGTGCCAGCACTACAGGGGGCGTAGAGACCCAGTACTTC	CASTTGGVETQYF
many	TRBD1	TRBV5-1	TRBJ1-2	TGCGCCAGCAGCCCCACAGGGGGTGCGAACTATGGCTACACCTTC	CASSPTGGANYGYTF
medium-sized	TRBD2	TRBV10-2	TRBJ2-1	TGCGCCAGCAGTGTCCCCCTAGCGGGCGGAGATGAGCAGTTCTTC	CASSVPLAGGDEQFF
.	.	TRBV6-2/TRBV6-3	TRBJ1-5	TGTGCCAGCAGCTTTACCGGGACAAGCAATCAGCCCCAGCATTTT	CASSFTGTSNQPQHF
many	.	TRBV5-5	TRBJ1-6	TGTGCCAGCAGCTTACGACGGAGAAGCTCCTATAATTCACCCCTCCACTTT	CASSLRRRSSYNSPLHF
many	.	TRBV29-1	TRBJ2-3	TGCAGCGTGGAAGGGTGGGGACCAGATACGCAGTATTTT	CSVEGWGPDTQYF
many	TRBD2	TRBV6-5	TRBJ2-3	TGTGCCAGCAGTTACTCCCAACTTTATAGCGGGAGTGGGGCAGATACGCAGTATTTT	CASSYSQLYSGSGADTQYF
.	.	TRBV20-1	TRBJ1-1	TGCAGTGCTAGGGTACAGGGATCAGACGTATGGACTGAAGCTTTCTTT	CSARVQGSDVWTEAFF
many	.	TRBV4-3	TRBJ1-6	TGCGCCAGCAGCCAAGAGCCGATATGGAATTCACCCCTCCACTTT	CASSQEPIWNSPLHF
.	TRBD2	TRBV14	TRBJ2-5	TGTGCCAGCAGCCCCTATCCGCGGGGGTCTCAAGAGACCCAGTACTTC	CASSPYPRGSQETQYF
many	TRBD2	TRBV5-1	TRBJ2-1	TGCGCCAGCAGCTGGGATAGCGGGAGTTACAATGAGCAGTTCTTC	CASSWDSGSYNEQFF
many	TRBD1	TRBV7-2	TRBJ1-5	TGTGCCAGCAGCTTGGGACAGATTCAAGGGCCCCAGCATTTT	CASSLGQIQGPQHF
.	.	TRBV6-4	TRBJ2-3	TGTGCCACTGCCTCGGGGGTAGCGGACGCAGATACGCAGTATTTT	CATASGVADADTQYF
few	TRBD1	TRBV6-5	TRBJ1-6	TGTGCCAGCAGTAGGGACAGTGATAATTCACCCCTCCACTTT	CASSRDSDNSPLHF
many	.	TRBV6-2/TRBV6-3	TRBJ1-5	TGTGCCAGCAGTTCGACAGTGCCTAGCCAGCCCCAGCATTTT	CASSSTVPSQPQHF
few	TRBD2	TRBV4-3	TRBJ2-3	TGCGCCAGCAGCCAAGATCATCGCGCGGGAGGGTCGACAGATACGCAGTATTTT	CASSQDHRAGGSTDTQYF
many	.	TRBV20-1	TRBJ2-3	TGCAGTGCTAGAGACCCCGGGGATACGCAGTATTTT	CSARDPGDTQYF
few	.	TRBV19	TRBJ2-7	TGTGCCAGTAGTAAGTCGAACCGGTTGAACGAGCAGTACTTC	CASSKSNRLNEQYF
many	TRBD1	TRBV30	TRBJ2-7	TGTGCCTGGAGTGCCGGACAGGGGACCTACGAGCAGTACTTC	CAWSAGQGTYEQYF